This TCR beta chain is drawn from a study of CD8+ T cells in alopecia areata. V gave up 5 bases and J gave up 0 bases, with 14 bases separating them. The CDR3 consists of 15 residues. The germline V gene has CDR1 LNHDA and CDR2 SQIVND (reference sequence). In each case, RNA was isolated and then reverse transcribed into cDNA as the sequencing template. Some clones are missing from TCRdb's copy, which holds only in-frame ones; the method was immunoSEQ multiplex PCR. The sample has roughly 4,000 clones, over 65% seen once. Treatment described: oral pan-JAK inhibitor, 5-10 mg twice daily. The study team obtained lesional scalp punch biopsies and peripheral blood from alopecia areata patients. Study-level results: Given one nonresponder, whether baseline CD8+ expansion relates to response remains uncertain. With patients, TCR sharing proved less clear than in mice, a difference possibly related to HLA.

This clone was detected a few times. Its antigen is as yet unknown. The rearrangement joins TRBV19 to TRBJ2-7; D is ambiguous. The TCR sequence derives from a human donor with alopecia areata. This specimen consisted of skin, obtained at week 24, from a patient treated with tofacitinib. CDR3 in DNA: TGTGCCAGTAGTCCCACCACCCGCGGCTCCTACGAGCAGTACTTC. Translating it yields CASSPTTRGSYEQYF.